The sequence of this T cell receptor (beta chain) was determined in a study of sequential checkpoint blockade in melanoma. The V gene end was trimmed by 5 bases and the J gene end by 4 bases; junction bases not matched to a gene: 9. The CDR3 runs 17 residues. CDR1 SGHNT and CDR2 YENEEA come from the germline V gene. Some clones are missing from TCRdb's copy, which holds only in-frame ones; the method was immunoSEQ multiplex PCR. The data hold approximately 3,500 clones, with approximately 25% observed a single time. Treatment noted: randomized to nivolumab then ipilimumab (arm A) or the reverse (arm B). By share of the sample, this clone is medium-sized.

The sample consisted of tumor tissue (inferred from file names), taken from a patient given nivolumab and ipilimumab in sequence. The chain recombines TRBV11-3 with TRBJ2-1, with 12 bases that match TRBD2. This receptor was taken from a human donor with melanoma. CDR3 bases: TGTGCCAGCAGCCCGGTGAGGACTAGCGGGACATACAATGAGCAGTTCTTC. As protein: CASSPVRTSGTYNEQFF.